This T cell receptor (beta chain) is drawn from a study of molecular identifiers for immune sequencing clone quantification. The CDR3 has 19 residues. Looked up from germline, CDR1 is KGHSH and CDR2 is LQKENI. With 4 bases clipped from V and 0 bases from J, the junction kept 14 bases outside the gene matches. This clonotype was counted a few times. TCRdb re-analysed the PCR reads in MiXCR, keeping a single row per CDR3 protein. Counted here are 490,000 or so distinct CDR3 sequences, 20% to 25% occurring once; the ten biggest clones make up 0.7% to 1%. The V gene is TRBV18, the J gene TRBJ1-4; 7 bases fit TRBD1. Sequencing used naive CD8+ T cells from blood, with Jurkat cell RNA spiked in. The subset was: FACS-sorted CD8+CD4-CCR7+CD45RA+ naive T cells. The clonotype was recovered from a human donor in good health. Some libraries in this study had Jurkat cell RNA spiked in. CDR3 sequence reads: CASSQTAGTVRSTNEKLFF. CDR3 nucleotide sequence: TGTGCCAGCTCACAAACTGCCGGGACAGTAAGATCAACTAATGAAAAACTGTTTTTT.